This T cell receptor (beta chain) was captured by sequencing in a study of blood T cell repertoires in COVID-19. Profiled with immunoSEQ multiplex PCR; TCRdb holds only in-frame clones, not every one. The sample shows 30,000 to 40,000 clones, 85% of them seen only once. Germline V lookup: CDR1 SGHVS, CDR2 FNYEAQ. This CDR3 region has 16 residues. Trimming cost V 3 bases and J 4 bases, with 16 bases left between them. This chain joins TRBV7-6 and TRBJ1-3; a weak D match, TRBD1 (5 bases). Input material: peripheral blood. The origin of this receptor is a human donor in a cohort sampled during active COVID-19. CDR3 in amino acids: CASSLEPDRPGNTIYF. In DNA form, the CDR3 reads TGTGCCAGCAGCTTGGAGCCCGACAGACCAGGAAACACCATATATTTT.